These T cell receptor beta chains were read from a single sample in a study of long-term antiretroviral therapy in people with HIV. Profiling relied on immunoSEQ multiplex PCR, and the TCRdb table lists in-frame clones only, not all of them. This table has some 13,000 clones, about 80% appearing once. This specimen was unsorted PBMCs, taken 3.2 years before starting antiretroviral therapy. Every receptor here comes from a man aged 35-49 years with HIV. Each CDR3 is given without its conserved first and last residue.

cdr3_aa: ASSSLQGAGSGANVLT; v_call: TRBV5-1; j_call: TRBJ2-6
cdr3_aa: ATLPQGTHYGYT; v_call: TRBV19; j_call: TRBJ1-2
cdr3_aa: AWSVVGSTGANVLT; v_call: TRBV30; j_call: TRBJ2-6
cdr3_aa: AISESTRGNGYT; v_call: TRBV10-3; j_call: TRBJ1-2
cdr3_aa: ASSLGSAAKNIQY; v_call: TRBV5-1; j_call: TRBJ2-4
cdr3_aa: ASGMTGIGNQPQH; v_call: TRBV12-5; j_call: TRBJ1-5
cdr3_aa: ASSEGRYRGRNTEAF; v_call: TRBV6-1; j_call: TRBJ1-1
cdr3_aa: ASSQDSGTTGELF; v_call: TRBV4-1; j_call: TRBJ2-2
cdr3_aa: ATSRDGDRASYEQY; v_call: TRBV15; j_call: TRBJ2-7
cdr3_aa: ASSLQSGNQPQH; v_call: TRBV28; j_call: TRBJ1-5
cdr3_aa: ASSIEGRTGSSYEQY; v_call: TRBV19; j_call: TRBJ2-7
cdr3_aa: ASRLGGTNEKLF; v_call: TRBV6-5; j_call: TRBJ1-4
cdr3_aa: ASSLQPNTEAF; v_call: TRBV5-1; j_call: TRBJ1-1
cdr3_aa: AWSGGFRGNEQF; v_call: TRBV30; j_call: TRBJ2-1
cdr3_aa: ASSSTSGGASTDTQY; v_call: TRBV2; j_call: TRBJ2-3
cdr3_aa: ASSLQWVDGTEAF; v_call: TRBV5-5; j_call: TRBJ1-1
cdr3_aa: ASSVDGQTIYGYT; v_call: TRBV9; j_call: TRBJ1-2
cdr3_aa: ASSSGQEATNEKLF; v_call: TRBV18; j_call: TRBJ1-4
cdr3_aa: ASSAGQNTGELF; v_call: TRBV7-3; j_call: TRBJ2-2
cdr3_aa: ASSVATSANTGELF; v_call: TRBV9; j_call: TRBJ2-2
cdr3_aa: AWSVLGDEQY; v_call: TRBV30; j_call: TRBJ2-7
cdr3_aa: AWSGEDGRRTLH; v_call: TRBV30; j_call: TRBJ1-6
cdr3_aa: ASSEEGTGYGYT; v_call: TRBV2; j_call: TRBJ1-2
cdr3_aa: ASSPAGRRPF; v_call: TRBV7-2; j_call: TRBJ1-1
cdr3_aa: ASSLVGTEAF; v_call: TRBV11-3; j_call: TRBJ1-1